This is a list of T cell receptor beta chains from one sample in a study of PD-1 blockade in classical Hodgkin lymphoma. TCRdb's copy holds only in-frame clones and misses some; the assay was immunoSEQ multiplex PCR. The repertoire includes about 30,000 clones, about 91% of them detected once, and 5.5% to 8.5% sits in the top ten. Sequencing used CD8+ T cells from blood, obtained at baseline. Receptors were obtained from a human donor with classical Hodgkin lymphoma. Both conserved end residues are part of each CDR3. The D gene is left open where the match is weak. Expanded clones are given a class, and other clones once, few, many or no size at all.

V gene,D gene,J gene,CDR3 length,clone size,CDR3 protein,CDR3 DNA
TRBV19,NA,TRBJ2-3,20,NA,CARMVVRDSALIDGTDTQYF,TGTGCCAGGATGGTTGTCCGGGACTCCGCTCTAATCGATGGCACAGATACGCAGTATTTT
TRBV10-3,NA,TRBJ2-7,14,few,CAISSGTQTYEQYF,TGTGCCATCAGCTCCGGGACGCAGACCTACGAGCAGTACTTC
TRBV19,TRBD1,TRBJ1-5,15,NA,CASHSHRGGIQPQHF,TGTGCCAGTCACTCCCACAGGGGTGGGATCCAGCCCCAGCATTTT
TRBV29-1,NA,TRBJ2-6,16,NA,CSVGTGTRSGANVLTF,TGCAGCGTTGGAACAGGTACCCGCTCTGGGGCCAACGTCCTGACTTTC
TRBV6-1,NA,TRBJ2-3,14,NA,CASSVTSGLDTQYF,TGTGCCAGCAGTGTGACTAGTGGTTTGGATACGCAGTATTTT
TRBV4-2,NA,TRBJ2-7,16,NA,CASSQDSRGRSYEQYF,TGTGCCAGCAGCCAAGATAGCCGAGGCCGGAGTTACGAGCAGTACTTC
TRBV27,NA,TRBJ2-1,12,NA,CASSLGSNEQFF,TGTGCCAGCAGTTTGGGGTCAAATGAGCAGTTCTTC
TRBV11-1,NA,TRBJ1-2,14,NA,CASSLQDADYGYTF,TGTGCCAGCAGCTTGCAGGACGCAGACTATGGCTACACCTTC
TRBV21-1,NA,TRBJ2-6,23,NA,CASSADHGTGFHRVRAGANVLTF,TGTGCCAGCAGCGCGGACCATGGGACAGGGTTTCACAGAGTGCGGGCTGGGGCCAACGTCCTGACTTTC
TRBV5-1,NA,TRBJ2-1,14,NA,CASSLRSHYNEQFF,TGCGCCAGCAGCTTGCGGTCCCACTACAATGAGCAGTTCTTC
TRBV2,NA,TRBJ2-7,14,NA,CASRGLRAPYEQYF,TGTGCCAGCAGAGGACTGAGGGCTCCCTACGAGCAGTACTTC
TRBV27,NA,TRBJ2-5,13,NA,CASGRGPKETQYF,TGTGCCAGCGGTAGAGGGCCGAAAGAGACCCAGTACTTC
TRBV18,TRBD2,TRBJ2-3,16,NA,CASSLGTSGGTDTQYF,TGTGCCAGCTCCCTCGGGACTAGCGGCGGCACAGATACGCAGTATTTT
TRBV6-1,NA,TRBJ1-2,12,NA,CASSETWEGYTF,TGTGCCAGCAGTGAAACCTGGGAGGGCTACACCTTC
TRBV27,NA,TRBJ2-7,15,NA,CASSYLAGQVYEQYF,TGTGCCAGCAGTTATTTAGCGGGACAGGTGTACGAGCAGTACTTC
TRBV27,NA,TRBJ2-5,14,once,CASSPAGLRETQYF,TGTGCCAGCAGTCCCGCGGGACTTAGGGAGACCCAGTACTTC
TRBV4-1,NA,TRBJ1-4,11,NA,CASSQGGKLFF,TGCGCCAGCAGCCAAGGGGGAAAACTGTTTTTT
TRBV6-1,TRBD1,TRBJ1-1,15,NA,CASSEGDSMNTEAFF,TGTGCCAGCAGTGAAGGGGACAGCATGAACACTGAAGCTTTCTTT
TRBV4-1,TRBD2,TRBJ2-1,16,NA,CASTKSSLADPREQFF,TGCGCCAGCACCAAAAGTAGTCTAGCGGACCCCAGGGAGCAGTTCTTC
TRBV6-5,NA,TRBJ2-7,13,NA,CASGAGVVDEQYF,TGTGCCAGCGGGGCAGGGGTGGTCGACGAGCAGTACTTC
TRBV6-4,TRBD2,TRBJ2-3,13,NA,CASREREADTQYF,TGTGCCAGCAGGGAGCGGGAGGCAGATACGCAGTATTTT
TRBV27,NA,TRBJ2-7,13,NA,CASNARRGGEQYF,TGTGCCAGCAATGCCCGGCGAGGGGGCGAGCAGTACTTC
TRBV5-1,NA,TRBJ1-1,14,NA,CASSLARGNTEAFF,TGCGCCAGCAGCTTGGCCAGGGGAAACACTGAAGCTTTCTTT
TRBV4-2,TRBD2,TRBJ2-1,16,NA,CASSQRTSGPNNEQFF,TGTGCCAGCAGCCAGCGGACTAGCGGTCCCAACAATGAGCAGTTCTTC
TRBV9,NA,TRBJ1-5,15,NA,CASSVGWHSNQPQHF,TGTGCCAGCAGCGTAGGATGGCATAGCAATCAGCCCCAGCATTTT
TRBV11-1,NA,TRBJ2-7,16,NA,CASSPNGGTSSYEQYF,TGTGCCAGCAGCCCAAATGGGGGGACGAGCTCCTACGAGCAGTACTTC
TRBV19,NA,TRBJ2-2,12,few,CATVRVSGELFF,TGTGCCACGGTCCGTGTGAGTGGGGAGCTGTTTTTT
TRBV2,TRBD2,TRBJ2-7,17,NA,CASSEAGLAGGFYEQYF,TGTGCCAGCAGTGAAGCGGGACTAGCGGGGGGTTTCTACGAGCAGTACTTC
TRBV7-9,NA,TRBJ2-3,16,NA,CASSPKKGERADTQYF,TGTGCCAGCAGCCCTAAGAAGGGGGAGAGGGCAGATACGCAGTATTTT
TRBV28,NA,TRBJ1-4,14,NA,CASSPWAGGEKLFF,TGTGCCAGCAGTCCTTGGGCGGGGGGTGAAAAACTGTTTTTT
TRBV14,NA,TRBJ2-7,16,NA,CASSPDEGRSVYEQYF,TGTGCCAGCAGCCCCGACGAAGGGCGGAGCGTCTACGAGCAGTACTTC
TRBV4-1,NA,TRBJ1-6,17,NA,CASSQATAPRRFSPLHF,TGCGCCAGCAGCCAAGCAACAGCACCGCGACGTTTTTCACCCCTCCACTTT
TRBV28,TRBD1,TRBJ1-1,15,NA,CASRHETGRKTEAFF,TGTGCCAGCAGACACGAGACAGGGCGGAAAACTGAAGCTTTCTTT
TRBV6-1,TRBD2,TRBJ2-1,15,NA,CASSFLAGGINEQFF,TGTGCCAGCAGTTTCCTAGCGGGAGGTATCAATGAGCAGTTCTTC
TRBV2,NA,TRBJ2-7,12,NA,CASTWSSYEQYF,TGTGCCAGCACCTGGAGCTCCTACGAGCAGTACTTC
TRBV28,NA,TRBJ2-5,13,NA,CASRPPGWETQYF,TGTGCCAGCAGACCACCAGGATGGGAGACCCAGTACTTC
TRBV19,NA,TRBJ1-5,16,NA,CASSIVGGVGNQPQHF,TGTGCCAGTAGTATAGTCGGGGGGGTGGGCAATCAGCCCCAGCATTTT
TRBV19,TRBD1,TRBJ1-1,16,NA,CASSDRGRIRNTEAFF,TGTGCCAGTAGTGACAGGGGGCGGATCAGAAACACTGAAGCTTTCTTT
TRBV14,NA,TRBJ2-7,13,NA,CASSQVPLNEQYF,TGTGCCAGCAGCCAAGTCCCTCTCAACGAGCAGTACTTC
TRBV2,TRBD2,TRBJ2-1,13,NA,CASPGGAYNEQFF,TGTGCCAGTCCGGGGGGGGCCTACAATGAGCAGTTCTTC
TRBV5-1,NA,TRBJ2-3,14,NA,CAPSGSFSTDTQYF,TGCGCCCCCTCAGGGTCCTTTAGCACAGATACGCAGTATTTT
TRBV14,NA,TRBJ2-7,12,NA,CASSRGVLEQYF,TGTGCCAGCAGTCGCGGGGTTTTAGAGCAGTACTTC
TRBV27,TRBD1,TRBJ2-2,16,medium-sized,CASSRGTGGQYGELFF,TGTGCCAGCAGCCGAGGGACAGGGGGTCAGTACGGGGAGCTGTTTTTT
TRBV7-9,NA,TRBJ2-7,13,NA,CASSPSGSYEQYF,TGTGCCAGCAGCCCCTCAGGCTCCTACGAGCAGTACTTC
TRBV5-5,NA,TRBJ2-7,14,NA,CASSGGLGDYEQYF,TGTGCCAGCAGCGGCGGTTTAGGGGACTACGAGCAGTACTTC
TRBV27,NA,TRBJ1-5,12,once,CARKYSNQPQHF,TGTGCCAGAAAGTATAGCAATCAGCCCCAGCATTTT
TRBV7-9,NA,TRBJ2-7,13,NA,CASSWRQTYEQYF,TGTGCCAGCAGCTGGAGGCAAACCTACGAGCAGTACTTC
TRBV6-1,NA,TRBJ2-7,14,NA,CASSEAFDSYEQYF,TGTGCCAGCAGTGAAGCATTCGACTCCTACGAGCAGTACTTC
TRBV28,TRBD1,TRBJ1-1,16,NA,CASSSNRGIMNTEAFF,TGTGCCAGCAGTTCCAACAGGGGGATTATGAACACTGAAGCTTTCTTT
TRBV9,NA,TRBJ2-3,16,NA,CASSVARSTSTDTQYF,TGTGCCAGCAGCGTAGCAAGGTCCACTTCCACAGATACGCAGTATTTT
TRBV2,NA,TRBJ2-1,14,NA,CASSLPGSNNEQFF,TGTGCCAGCAGCCTCCCGGGGTCGAACAATGAGCAGTTCTTC
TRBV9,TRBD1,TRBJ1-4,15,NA,CASSYAGTVNEKLFF,TGTGCCAGCAGCTATGCCGGGACAGTTAATGAAAAACTGTTTTTT
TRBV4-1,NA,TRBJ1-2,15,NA,CASSQGQTINYGYTF,TGCGCCAGCAGCCAAGGACAGACAATCAACTATGGCTACACCTTC
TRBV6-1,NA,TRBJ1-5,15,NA,CASKGATVSNQPQHF,TGTGCCAGCAAAGGCGCCACGGTGAGCAATCAGCCCCAGCATTTT
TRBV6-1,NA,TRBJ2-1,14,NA,CASALQGSYNEQFF,TGTGCCAGCGCTTTACAGGGATCCTACAATGAGCAGTTCTTC